This TCR beta chain originates from a study of beta chain features in type 1 diabetes. Study-wide context: Taken together, all samples contributed around 100 million examined sorted cells.

Study-wide points: Among all four CD4+ subsets, Type 1 diabetes patients had TCRB CDR3s that were moderately but significantly shorter. Insertion counts at VDJ junctions were lower in type 1 diabetes patients, who also showed more deletions there.

The CDR3 runs to 14 residues. Germline-derived CDR1 and CDR2 are SGHTA and FQGNSA. V was clipped by 2 bases and J by 10 bases, with 15 bases between them. Markers CD45RO/CCR7/CD25/CD127/CD95/CD27 served to sort CD4+ naive, central memory, regulatory and stem cell-like memory cells. Over 95% purity was reached by all sorted populations. What was sequenced were expressed TCRB transcripts, since all of the isolated RNA had been reverse transcribed. Assay used: immunoSEQ multiplex PCR; TCRdb lists only in-frame clones, some missing. There are approximately 170,000 clones in the sample; approximately 8.1% occur only once, and roughly 0.5% lies in the top ten. To note about this clone: As yet, its antigen is unknown.

This chain joins TRBV7-2 and TRBJ2-1; D gene uncertain. The sequencing sample was made of central memory CD4+ T cells from blood. This receptor was taken from a man younger than 35 with type 1 diabetes. The CDR3 loop reads CASSLNPGLREQFF. The CDR3 DNA reads as TGTGCCAGCAGCTTAAATCCAGGCCTTAGGGAGCAGTTCTTC.